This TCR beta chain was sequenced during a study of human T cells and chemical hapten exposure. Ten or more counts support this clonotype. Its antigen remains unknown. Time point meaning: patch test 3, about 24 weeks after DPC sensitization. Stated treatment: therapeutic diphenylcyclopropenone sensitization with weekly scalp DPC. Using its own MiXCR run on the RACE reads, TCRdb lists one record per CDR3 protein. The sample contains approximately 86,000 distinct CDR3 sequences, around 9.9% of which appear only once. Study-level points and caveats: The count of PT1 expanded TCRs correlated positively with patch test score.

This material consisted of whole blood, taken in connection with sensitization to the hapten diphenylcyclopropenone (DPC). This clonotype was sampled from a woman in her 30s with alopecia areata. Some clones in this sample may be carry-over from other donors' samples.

This CDR3 is CSARGPAATDTQYF. CDR3 coding DNA: TGCAGTGCTAGAGGCCCGGCGGCCACAGATACGCAGTATTTT. V gene TRBV20-1 combines with J gene TRBJ2-3; D unresolved. Looked up from germline, CDR1 is DFQATT and CDR2 is SNEGSKA (reference sequence). V lost 1 base and J lost 2, with 10 bases in between. This CDR3 contains 14 residues.